This T cell receptor beta chain was identified during a study of shared clonotypes between healthy human individuals. As for the study in general: Ranging from 18 to 49 in age, donors were two women and three men. Study-level points and caveats: Naive subsets generally exceeded memory subsets in estimated richness.

TCRdb's copy holds only in-frame clones and misses some; the assay was immunoSEQ multiplex PCR. This table holds under 650,000 clones, almost 97% found once. A note on this clone: The antigen is not known.

V lost 5 bases to trimming and J lost 9 bases, with 14 bases between them. The CDR3 length is 13 residues. CDR1 SEHNR and CDR2 FQNEAQ come from the germline V gene (reference sequence). Sequenced sample: naive CD4+ T cells sorted from blood. The subset: CD45RA+ positively selected. V gene TRBV7-9 combines with J gene TRBJ1-5; D gene unclear. The TCR originated in a woman aged 25 to 39 in good health. The CDR3 spells CASSLGRLGPQHF. The CDR3 bases are TGTGCCAGCAGCCTAGGACGGTTGGGGCCCCAGCATTTT.